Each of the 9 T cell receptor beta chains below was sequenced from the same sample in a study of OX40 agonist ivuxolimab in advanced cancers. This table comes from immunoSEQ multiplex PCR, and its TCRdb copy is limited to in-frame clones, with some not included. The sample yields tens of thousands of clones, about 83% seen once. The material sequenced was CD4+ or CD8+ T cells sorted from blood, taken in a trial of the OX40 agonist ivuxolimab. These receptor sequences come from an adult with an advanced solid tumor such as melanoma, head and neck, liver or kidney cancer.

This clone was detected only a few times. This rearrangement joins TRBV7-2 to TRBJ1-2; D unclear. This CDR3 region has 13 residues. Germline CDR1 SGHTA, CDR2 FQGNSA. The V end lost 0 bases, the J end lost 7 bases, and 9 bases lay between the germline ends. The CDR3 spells CASSLAGSGGYTF. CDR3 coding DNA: TGTGCCAGCAGCTTAGCGGGGTCAGGTGGCTACACCTTC.

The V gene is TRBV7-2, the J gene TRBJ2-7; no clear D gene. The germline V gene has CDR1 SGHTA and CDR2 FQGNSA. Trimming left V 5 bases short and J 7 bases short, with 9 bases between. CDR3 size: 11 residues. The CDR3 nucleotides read TGTGCCAGCAGCCGAAAGGCGGAGCAGTACTTC. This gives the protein CASSRKAEQYF.

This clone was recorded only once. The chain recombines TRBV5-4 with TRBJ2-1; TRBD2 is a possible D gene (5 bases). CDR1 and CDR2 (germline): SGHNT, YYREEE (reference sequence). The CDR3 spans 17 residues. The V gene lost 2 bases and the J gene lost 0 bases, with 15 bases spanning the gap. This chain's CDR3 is CASSFRTVQSSYNEQFF. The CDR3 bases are TGTGCCAGCAGCTTTAGGACTGTACAAAGCTCCTACAATGAGCAGTTCTTC.

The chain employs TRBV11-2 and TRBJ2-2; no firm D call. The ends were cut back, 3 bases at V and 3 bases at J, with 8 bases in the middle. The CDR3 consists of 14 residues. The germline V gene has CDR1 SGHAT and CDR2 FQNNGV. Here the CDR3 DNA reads TGTGCCAGCAGCTTGGGCTTTTACACCGGGGAGCTGTTTTTT. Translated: CASSLGFYTGELFF. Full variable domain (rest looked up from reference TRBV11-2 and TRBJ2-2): EAGVAQSPRYKIIEKRQSVAFWCNPISGHATLYWYQQILGQGPKLLIQFQNNGVVDDSQLPKDRFSAERLKGVDSTLKIQPAKLEDSAVYLCASSLGFYTGELFFGEGSRLTVL.

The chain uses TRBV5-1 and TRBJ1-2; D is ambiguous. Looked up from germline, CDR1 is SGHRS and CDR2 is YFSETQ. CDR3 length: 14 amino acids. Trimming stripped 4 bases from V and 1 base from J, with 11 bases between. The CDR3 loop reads CASSPNEGNYGYTF. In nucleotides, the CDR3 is TGCGCCAGCAGCCCAAACGAGGGTAACTATGGCTACACCTTC.

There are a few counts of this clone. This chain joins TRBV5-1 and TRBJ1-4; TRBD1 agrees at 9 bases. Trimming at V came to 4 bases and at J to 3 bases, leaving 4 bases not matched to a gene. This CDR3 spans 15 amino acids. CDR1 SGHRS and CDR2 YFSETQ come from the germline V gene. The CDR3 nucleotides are TGCGCCAGCAGCCCCAGGACAGGGGCTAATGAAAAACTGTTTTTT. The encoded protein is CASSPRTGANEKLFF.

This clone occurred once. The CDR3 DNA reads as TGTGCCTGGAGTGACCCCCCCTATGGCTACACCTTC. Its protein is CAWSDPPYGYTF. The V gene is TRBV30, the J gene TRBJ1-2; D remains unclear. Trimming cost V 1 base and J 4 bases, with 7 bases left between them. Germline V gene data show CDR1 as GTSNPN and CDR2 as SVGIG (reference sequence). The CDR3 contains 12 residues.

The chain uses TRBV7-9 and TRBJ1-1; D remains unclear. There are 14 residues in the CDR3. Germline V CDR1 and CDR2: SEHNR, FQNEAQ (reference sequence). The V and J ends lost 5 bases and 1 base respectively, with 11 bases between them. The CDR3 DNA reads TGTGCCAGCAGCCAACTCGTGAGGAACACTGAAGCTTTCTTT. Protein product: CASSQLVRNTEAFF. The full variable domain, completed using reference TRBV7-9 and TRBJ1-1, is DTGVSQNPRHKITKRGQNVTFRCDPISEHNRLYWYRQTLGQGPEFLTYFQNEAQLEKSRLLSDRFSAERPKGSFSTLEIQRTEQGDSAMYLCASSQLVRNTEAFFGQGTRLTVV.

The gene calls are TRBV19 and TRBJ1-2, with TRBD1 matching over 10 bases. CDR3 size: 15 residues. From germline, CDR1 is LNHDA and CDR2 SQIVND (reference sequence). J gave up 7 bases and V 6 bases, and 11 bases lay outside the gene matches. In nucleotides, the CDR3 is TGTGCCAGTAGCGGCGAGACAGGGGGCGACTTTGGCTACACCTTC. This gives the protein CASSGETGGDFGYTF.